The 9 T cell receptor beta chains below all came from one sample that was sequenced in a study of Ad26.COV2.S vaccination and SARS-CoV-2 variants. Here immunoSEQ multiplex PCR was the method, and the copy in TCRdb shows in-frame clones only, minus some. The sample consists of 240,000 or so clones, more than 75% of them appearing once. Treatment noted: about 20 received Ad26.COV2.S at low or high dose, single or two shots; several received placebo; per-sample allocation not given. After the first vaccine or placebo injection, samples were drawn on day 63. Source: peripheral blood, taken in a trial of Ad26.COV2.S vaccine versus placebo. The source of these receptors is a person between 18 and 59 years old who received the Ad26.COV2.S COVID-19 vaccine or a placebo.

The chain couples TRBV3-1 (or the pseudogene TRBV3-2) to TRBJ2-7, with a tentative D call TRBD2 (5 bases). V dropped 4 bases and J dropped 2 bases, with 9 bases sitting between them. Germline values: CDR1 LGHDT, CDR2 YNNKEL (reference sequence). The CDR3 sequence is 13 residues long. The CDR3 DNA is TGTGCCAGCAGCCTCGGGGTTGCCTACGAGCAGTACTTC. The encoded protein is CASSLGVAYEQYF.

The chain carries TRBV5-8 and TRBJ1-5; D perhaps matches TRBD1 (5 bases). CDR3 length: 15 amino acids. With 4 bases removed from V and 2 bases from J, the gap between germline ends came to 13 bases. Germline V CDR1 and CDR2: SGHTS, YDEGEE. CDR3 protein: CASSAGRGGNQPQHF. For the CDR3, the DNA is TGTGCCAGCAGCGCAGGGAGAGGGGGCAATCAGCCCCAGCATTTT.

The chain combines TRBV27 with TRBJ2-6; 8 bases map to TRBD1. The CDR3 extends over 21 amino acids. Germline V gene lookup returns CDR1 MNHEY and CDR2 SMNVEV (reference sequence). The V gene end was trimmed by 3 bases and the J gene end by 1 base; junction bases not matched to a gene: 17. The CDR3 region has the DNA TGTGCCAGCAGTTTTTGGGTCGCAGGGGGCCCTTCACGGTCTGGGGCCAACGTCCTGACTTTC. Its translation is CASSFWVAGGPSRSGANVLTF.

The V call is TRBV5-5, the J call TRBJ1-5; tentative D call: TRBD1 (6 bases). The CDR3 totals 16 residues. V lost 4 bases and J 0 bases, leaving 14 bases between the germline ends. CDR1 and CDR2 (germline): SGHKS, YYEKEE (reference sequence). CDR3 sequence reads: CASSAGQLYSNQPQHF. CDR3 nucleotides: TGTGCCAGCAGCGCGGGACAACTTTATAGCAATCAGCCCCAGCATTTT.

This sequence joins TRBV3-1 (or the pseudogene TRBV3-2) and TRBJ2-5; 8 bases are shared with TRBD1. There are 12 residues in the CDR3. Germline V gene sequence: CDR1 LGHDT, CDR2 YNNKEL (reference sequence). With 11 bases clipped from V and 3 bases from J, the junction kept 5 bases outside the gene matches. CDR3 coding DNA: TGTGCCGATGGACAGGGTGAAGAGACCCAGTACTTC. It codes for CADGQGEETQYF.

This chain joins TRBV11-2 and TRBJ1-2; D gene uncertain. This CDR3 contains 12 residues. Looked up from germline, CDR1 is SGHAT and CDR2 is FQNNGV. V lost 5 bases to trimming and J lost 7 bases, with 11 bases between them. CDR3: CASSPGAAGYTF. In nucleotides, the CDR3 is TGTGCCAGCAGCCCGGGAGCGGCTGGCTACACCTTC.

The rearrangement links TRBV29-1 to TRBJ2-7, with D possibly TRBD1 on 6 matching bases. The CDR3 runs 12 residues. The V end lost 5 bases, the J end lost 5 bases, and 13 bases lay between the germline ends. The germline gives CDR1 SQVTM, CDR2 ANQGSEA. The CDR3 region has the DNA TGCAGCGTTACACCTGGACAGAACGAGCAGTACTTC. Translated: CSVTPGQNEQYF.

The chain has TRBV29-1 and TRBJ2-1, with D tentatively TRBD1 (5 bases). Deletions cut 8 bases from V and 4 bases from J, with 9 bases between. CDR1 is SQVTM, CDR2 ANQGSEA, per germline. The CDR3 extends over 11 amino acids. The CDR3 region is CSYGAYNEQFF. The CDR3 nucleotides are TGCAGCTATGGGGCGTACAATGAGCAGTTCTTC.

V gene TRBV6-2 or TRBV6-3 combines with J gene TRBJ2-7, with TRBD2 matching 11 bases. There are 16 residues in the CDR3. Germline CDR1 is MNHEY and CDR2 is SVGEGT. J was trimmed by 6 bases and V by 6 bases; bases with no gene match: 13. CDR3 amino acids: CASSLGTSGGGFEQYF. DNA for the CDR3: TGTGCCAGCAGCCTCGGGACTAGCGGAGGGGGGTTCGAGCAGTACTTC.